The T cell receptor (beta chain) under discussion was sequenced for a study of neurological immune-mediated disorders. Each CDR3 protein is one row after TCRdb ran MiXCR on the 5' RACE reads. The data contain 45,000 to 70,000 distinct CDR3 sequences, more than 4% of them singletons. This clonotype was seen at least ten times. The V gene end was trimmed by 9 bases and the J gene end by 1 base; junction bases not matched to a gene: 10. The CDR3 runs 15 residues. Germline CDR1 is MNHNY and CDR2 is SVGAGI (reference sequence). The sample taken for sequencing was PBMCs. The chain carries TRBV6-6 and TRBJ2-7, with 9 nucleotides matching TRBD1. The TCR comes from a man over 45 with multiple sclerosis. CDR3 sequence: CASLLGTGPSYEQYF. The CDR3 bases are TGTGCCAGTCTCCTCGGGACAGGGCCTTCCTACGAGCAGTACTTC.